The T cell receptor (beta chain) described here comes from a study of CXCR3-negative and CXCR3-positive naive CD8 T cells (dated by TCRdb to between 2018 and 2021). About the full investigation: In total, approximately 140 million TRB reads were obtained, which works out to roughly 1.5 +/- 0.3 million reads per library. Data from 11 donors, pooled across two independent experiments, went into the diversity and physicochemical repertoire analyses. TRBV-TRBJ cluster analysis included naive subsets from about 5 donors and memory cells from 3 donors.

A note on this clonotype: The target of this receptor is not known.

General study outcomes and caveats: Compared with CXCR3-negative naive cells, CXCR3-positive naive cells had TRB CDR3s with higher hydrophobicity (lower Kidera factor 4), lower energy, and higher strength and volume indices. Comparably high repertoire diversity was found in both naive subsets, whereas much lower repertoire diversity was found in memory CD8+ T cells. CXCR3 expression partially decreased after cryopreservation, so most assays used freshly isolated PBMCs. Because surface CD5, which is linked to self-reactivity in mice, was comparable between the naive subsets, TCR interaction strength was also inferred from the physicochemical properties of TRB CDR3s. Within the same donor, TRBV-TRBJ usage looked similar between naive CXCR3-negative and CXCR3-positive cells, but memory cells had distinct patterns.

Each CD8+ T cell subset was flow-sorted in triplicate, with over 250,000 cells per subset placed directly into RLT lysis buffer. To exclude memory contaminants, naive CD8+ T cells were stringently defined as CD45RO-CCR7+CD27+CD95-. Standard density gradient centrifugation was used to isolate peripheral blood mononuclear cells from buffy coats. A FACSAria III was used to flow-sort naive CXCR3-negative and CXCR3-positive CD8+ T cells. Total RNA was extracted from sorted cells with an RNeasy Mini Kit. The data were produced on a NextSeq 550. The Human TCR Profiling Kit (MiLaboratory) was used to make UMI-labeled 5' RACE TRB cDNA libraries. cDNA synthesis used the entire amount of extracted RNA, and PCR amplification then used the entire amount of cDNA produced. The libraries were made side by side, with each library going through the same number of PCR cycles. In the original analysis: About 48,000 +/- 9,800 unique UMI-labeled TRB cDNA molecules per library were extracted with MIGEC and MiXCR, with at least two reads per UMI required. Each library averaged about 40,000 +/- 10,000 functional in-frame TRB CDR3 nucleotide clonotypes without stop codons. After downsampling to 5000 UMI-labeled TRB molecules per sample, diversity metrics, including normalized Shannon-Wiener and Chao1, were computed in VDJtools. For the central five CDR3 residues, VDJtools calculated physicochemical properties weighted by clonotype size, namely interaction energy, strength, volume and Kidera factor 4. After the reads were reprocessed by TCRdb, one entry was made per CDR3 protein sequence, with no DNA. What appears here as the V and J calls and clone size reflects TCRdb's work, not the paper's. The sample's records list about 98,000 distinct CDR3 sequences. 1.1% of the sample goes to the ten largest clones.

The sample was naive CXCR3+ CD8+ T cells from blood. The cell subset or site label here, explained by the study, means: CD45RO-CCR7+CD27+CD95- naive CD8+ T cells expressing CXCR3 (TNR3+). The source is a human donor in good health. Some clones in this sample may be carry-over from other donors' samples.

This receptor carries the CDR3 CASSPGDSGTYEQYF. The chain is encoded by TRBV4-2 joined to TRBJ2-7; TCRdb's D call of TRBD2 is untestable without DNA. CDR1 LGHNA and CDR2 YNFKEQ are derived from the germline V gene. The CDR3 starts with the cysteine, ends with the phenylalanine, and has 15 residues. DNA is not on record.